A selection of T cell receptor beta chains follows, all from one sample in a study of T cell changes during pregnancy in multiple sclerosis. The repertoire was sequenced with immunoSEQ multiplex PCR; TCRdb's copy has only in-frame clones and lacks some. The sample carries under 100,000 clones, around 96% recorded once. The sequenced sample was peripheral blood, obtained in the second trimester of pregnancy. The receptors were gathered from a female donor with multiple sclerosis, enrolled in a pregnancy study. The CDR3 runs from the conserved cysteine through the conserved F or W.

TRBV11-2 | CASSPGTAEAFF
TRBV4-3 | CASGEALAGGRGEQFF
TRBV27 | CASSLVEASYEQYF
TRBV2 | CASGTGAYEQYF
TRBV28 | CASSFRAYGYTF
TRBV27 | CASRAGGFYEQYF
TRBV5-1 | CASSFRGNTEAFF
TRBV10-2 | CASRGLLEQYF
TRBV10-3 | CAISEQGNTEAFF
TRBV5-1 | CASSSRQGDTEAFF
TRBV19 | CASSKRPGLAGGAYEQYF
TRBV6-5 | CASSYDRGDYGYTF
TRBV6-5 | CASSSRGTLSYEQYF
TRBV7-9 | CASSFRSNTEAFF
TRBV27 | CASSPRGGSGYEQFF
TRBV2 | CASRGRTEAFF
TRBV11-2 | CASSLGVTVSTEAFF
TRBV27 | CASSGWGGGGELFF
TRBV2 | CASSSGGGNQPQHF
TRBV27 | CASSLSRGRGRRGEKLFF
TRBV5-1 | CASSFNRWEAFF
TRBV6-1 | CASSEQGMGTGELFF
TRBV5-5 | CASSLGVGGQTQYF
TRBV28 | CASSLANYEQYF
TRBV29-1 | CSVEGPGDTEAFF
TRBV11-2 | CASSARLAGGRTDTQYF
TRBV5-5 | CASSLFDTSNYGYTF
TRBV18 | CASSTRGAMNTEAFF
TRBV28 | CASSSRGQPQHF
TRBV28 | CASTWDRDGGYTF
TRBV7-3 | CASSYGLAGVTGELFF
TRBV4-1 | CASGRLAGVQTGELFF
TRBV6-5 | CASSYDGQGNADTQYF
TRBV20-1 | CSASVERQYF
TRBV5-4 | CASSLVVHSYNEQFF
TRBV11-2 | CASSPDRIGYTF
TRBV6-5 | CASSLQGRSTDTQYF
TRBV18 | CASSPSQIYEQYF
TRBV5-1 | CASSSQGVAGELFF
TRBV2 | CASSEVTVNQPQHF
TRBV9 | CASSVTGGFTEAFF
TRBV5-1 | CASSPPFSGRLVNEQFF
TRBV4-2 | CASSQDGTSPHEQFF
TRBV5-1 | CASSFGSADTQYF
TRBV21-1 | CASSKGTRVTGELFF
TRBV4-3 | CASSHLDADTQYF
TRBV7-6 | CASRRSSGRINEQFF
TRBV15 | CATSRDRGREQYF
TRBV5-4 | CASSLGRAGEAFF
TRBV7-2 | CASSSGIPPNTGELFF
TRBV6-4 | CASSDGKKEVTEQFF
TRBV11-2 | CASSLLAGGVVF
TRBV10-2 | CASSGLASTEQYF
TRBV7-2 | CASRPRTGDTQYF
TRBV7-9 | CASSLLRTSQDEQFF